These 11 T cell receptor beta chains share one sample of origin, sequenced in a study of human T cells and chemical hapten exposure. TCRdb processed the RACE reads anew with MiXCR; each CDR3 protein has one entry. The sample includes about 380,000 distinct CDR3 sequences, just under 6.5% of them seen just once. Time point in this sample: patch test 2, 6 weeks after DPC sensitization. Indicated treatment: therapeutic diphenylcyclopropenone sensitization with weekly scalp DPC. The sample in question was whole blood, obtained in connection with sensitization to the hapten diphenylcyclopropenone (DPC). The receptor set was obtained from a woman younger than 30 with alopecia areata. Some clones in this sample may be carry-over from other donors' samples.

At least ten counts were recorded for this clonotype. The CDR3 DNA follows: TGCGCCAGCAGCCCGACCAGGGAGAACAACTATGGCTACACCTTC. This sequence encodes CASSPTRENNYGYTF. The chain uses TRBV5-1 and TRBJ1-2; D may be TRBD1 (5 bases). Germline V gene sequence: CDR1 SGHRS, CDR2 YFSETQ. V was trimmed by 4 bases and J by 2 bases, leaving 15 bases between them. This CDR3 has 15 amino acids.

This clonotype has a handful of counts. V is TRBV7-6 and J is TRBJ2-2, with TRBD1 matching over 8 bases. The trim removed 1 base at V and 1 base at J, leaving 14 bases unmatched. The CDR3 length is 20 residues. Germline loops: CDR1 SGHVS, CDR2 FNYEAQ. CDR3 region: CASSLGQGAPRTMNTGELFF. CDR3 bases: TGTGCCAGCAGCTTAGGCCAGGGGGCGCCTAGAACGATGAACACCGGGGAGCTGTTTTTT. Using reference TRBV7-6 and TRBJ2-2 for the parts outside the CDR3, the full variable domain is GAGVSQSPRYKVTKRGQDVALRCDPISGHVSLYWYRQALGQGPEFLTYFNYEAQQDKSGLPNDRFSAERPEGSISTLTIQRTEQRDSAMYRCASSLGQGAPRTMNTGELFFGEGSRLTVL.

This clonotype was seen a few times. CDR3 DNA sequence: TGCAGTGCCGAGAATGGTAATACGCAGTATTTT. Its translation is CSAENGNTQYF. This chain links TRBV20-1 with TRBJ2-3; D is unresolved. The CDR3 extends over 11 amino acids. Germline assignment: CDR1 DFQATT and CDR2 SNEGSKA (reference sequence). V lost 6 bases to trimming and J lost 7 bases, with 11 bases between them.

The rearrangement uses TRBV4-1 and TRBJ2-7, with 12 bases fitting TRBD2. The V gene end was trimmed by 0 bases and the J gene end by 4 bases; junction bases not matched to a gene: 4. The CDR3 runs 16 residues. In germline, CDR1 is MGHRA, CDR2 YSYEKL. The CDR3 spells CASSQELAGGLYEQYF. DNA for the CDR3: TGCGCCAGCAGCCAAGAACTAGCGGGGGGCCTTTACGAGCAGTACTTC.

This clonotype was detected ten times or more. The V gene is TRBV7-3, the J gene TRBJ1-3; a weak D match, TRBD1 (5 bases). V lost 5 bases and J lost 3, with 11 bases in between. CDR1 and CDR2 (germline): SGHTA, FQGTGA. CDR3 length equals 14 residues. The CDR3 DNA is TGTGCCAGCAGCCAGGGTCCTGGTGGAAACACCATATATTTT. Encoded protein: CASSQGPGGNTIYF.

The sample holds many counts of this clonotype. The chain employs TRBV5-1 and TRBJ1-5; weak D call: TRBD1 (5 bases). Germline CDR1 and CDR2: SGHRS and YFSETQ. V gave up 3 bases and J gave up 5 bases, with 12 bases separating them. The CDR3 runs 14 residues. The CDR3 here is CASSYQGGDQPQHF. In DNA, the CDR3 is TGCGCCAGCAGCTATCAGGGTGGAGATCAGCCCCAGCATTTT.

The V call is TRBV4-1, the J call TRBJ1-1; a weak D match, TRBD1 (6 bases). This CDR3 has 15 residues. Germline-derived CDR1 and CDR2 are MGHRA and YSYEKL. V lost 3 bases to trimming and J lost 0 bases, with 11 bases between them. CDR3 residues: CASSHATGMNTEAFF. The CDR3 DNA is TGCGCCAGCAGCCATGCGACAGGTATGAACACTGAAGCTTTCTTT.

A few counts support this clonotype. This chain connects TRBV12-3 or TRBV12-4 to TRBJ2-4; a weak D match, TRBD1 (5 bases). V was trimmed by 8 bases and J by 0 bases, leaving 11 bases between them. CDR3 size: 14 residues. The CDR3 sequence is CASYLGVAKNIQYF. The CDR3 DNA reads TGTGCCAGCTACCTAGGGGTAGCCAAAAACATTCAGTACTTC.

A few counts support this clonotype. The chain recombines TRBV7-2 with TRBJ1-6; possible D gene TRBD1, 6 bases. The V and J ends lost 5 bases and 6 bases respectively, with 29 bases between them. CDR1 and CDR2 (germline): SGHTA, FQGNSA. The CDR3 sequence is 20 residues long. The CDR3 here is CASSAVNLTPGHTSNSPLHF. As DNA, the CDR3 is TGTGCCAGCAGCGCCGTGAATTTGACCCCGGGACACACGAGTAATTCACCCCTCCACTTT.

This clonotype was counted only a few times. This rearrangement joins TRBV13 to TRBJ2-7; 9 positions match TRBD1. V lost 5 bases to trimming and J lost 7 bases; unmatched junction nucleotides: 12. Germline V gene data show CDR1 as PRHDT and CDR2 as FYEKMQ (reference sequence). This CDR3 region has 15 residues. The CDR3 region has the DNA TGTGCCAGCAGCGCCCGGGGACAGGGTCTACGGGAGCAGTACTTC. Amino acid sequence: CASSARGQGLREQYF.

This clonotype has just a few counts. The chain's CDR3 is CASSLTSLTPLHF. In DNA form, the CDR3 reads TGTGCCAGCAGTTTAACGTCTTTAACACCCCTCCACTTT. The chain links TRBV12-3 or TRBV12-4 to TRBJ1-6; D unresolved. V shed 2 bases and J shed 11 bases, with 10 bases lying between them. There are 13 residues in the CDR3.